This T cell receptor beta chain appears in the sequencing data of a study of spatial heterogeneity in lung cancer. Turning to the study itself: The cohort: roughly 72 early-stage, untreated non-small cell lung cancer patients.

Each CDR3 protein gets one entry after TCRdb re-called the 5' RACE reads with MiXCR. Of 25,000 to 35,000 distinct CDR3 sequences listed, more than 4.5% are singletons. Germline lookup yields CDR1 MNHEY and CDR2 SVGAGI. Trimming stripped 7 bases from V and 0 bases from J, with 16 bases between. This CDR3 is 17 amino acids long. The table lists this clonotype with many counts. Time point indicated: blood at routine non-recurrence follow-up after resection. Whole RNA from tumor, nontumor lung or frozen PBMC was sequenced unsorted. The clonotype comes from a female donor with early-stage non-small cell lung cancer. The source was PBMCs, collected at follow-up. V and J are TRBV6-5 and TRBJ1-6; D is uncertain. CDR3 protein: CASTNSAPSSYNSPLHF. In DNA form, the CDR3 reads TGTGCCAGCACCAACTCTGCGCCGAGCTCCTATAATTCACCCCTCCACTTT.